This is a list of T cell receptor beta chains from one sample in a study of T cells after yellow fever vaccination. TCRdb itself ran the 5' RACE reads through MiXCR, one entry per CDR3 protein. The repertoire holds over 85,000 distinct CDR3 sequences, 8% to 10% seen once, with around 16% in the top ten. The specimen was CD8+ T cells not binding an NS4B(214-222) dextramer, sorted from PBMCs, collected roughly 15 days after the first yellow fever vaccination. Source of these receptors: a young man who received the YFV17D yellow fever vaccine. The CDR3 runs from the conserved cysteine through the conserved F or W. D genes are given only for firm matches. Clone size is shown for a subset of rows, as once, few, many or a class of expanded clone.

-,TRBJ2-3,-,TRBV15,TGTGCCACCAGCTCGGTACAGACGACTACGCAGTATTTT,CATSSVQTTTQYF
-,TRBJ2-2,-,TRBV30,TGTGCCTGGAGTCCGGGTTGGGGCACCTGGGAGCTGTTTTTT,CAWSPGWGTWELFF
-,TRBJ2-2,-,TRBV4-1,TGCGCCAGCAGCCCTCGGACAGCGAACACCGGGGAGCTGTTTTTT,CASSPRTANTGELFF
TRBD2,TRBJ2-3,-,TRBV11-1,TGTGCCAGCAGCTGGACTAGCGGGGAATATCGCACAGATACGCAGTATTTT,CASSWTSGEYRTDTQYF
TRBD1,TRBJ2-5,many,TRBV6-1,TGTGCCAGCAATGGATGGCCAGGGGGCGAGGAAAGATCTGAGACCCAGTACTTC,CASNGWPGGEERSETQYF
-,TRBJ2-2,few,TRBV6-2/TRBV6-3,TGTGCCAGCAGTTACTCGAGGGGGGTTACCGGGGAGCTGTTTTTT,CASSYSRGVTGELFF
-,TRBJ2-2,few,TRBV9,TGTGCCAGCAGCCCCTTGGGGGGGGGCAGGAAGGCCGGGGAGCTGTTTTTT,CASSPLGGGRKAGELFF
-,TRBJ1-5,-,TRBV6-2/TRBV6-3,TGTGCCAGCAGTTACTCGGGACGGTTAAATCAGCCCCAGCATTTT,CASSYSGRLNQPQHF
TRBD1,TRBJ2-7,few,TRBV7-6,TGTGCCAGCAGCCGGGGGACAGGCCACGAGCAGTACTTC,CASSRGTGHEQYF
-,TRBJ1-3,-,TRBV6-5,TGTGCCAGCAGTTACGGGCAGAACTCTGGAAACACCATATATTTT,CASSYGQNSGNTIYF
-,TRBJ1-1,-,TRBV4-1,TGCGCCAGCAGCCAAGAGCAGGGGATGAACACTGAAGCTTTCTTT,CASSQEQGMNTEAFF